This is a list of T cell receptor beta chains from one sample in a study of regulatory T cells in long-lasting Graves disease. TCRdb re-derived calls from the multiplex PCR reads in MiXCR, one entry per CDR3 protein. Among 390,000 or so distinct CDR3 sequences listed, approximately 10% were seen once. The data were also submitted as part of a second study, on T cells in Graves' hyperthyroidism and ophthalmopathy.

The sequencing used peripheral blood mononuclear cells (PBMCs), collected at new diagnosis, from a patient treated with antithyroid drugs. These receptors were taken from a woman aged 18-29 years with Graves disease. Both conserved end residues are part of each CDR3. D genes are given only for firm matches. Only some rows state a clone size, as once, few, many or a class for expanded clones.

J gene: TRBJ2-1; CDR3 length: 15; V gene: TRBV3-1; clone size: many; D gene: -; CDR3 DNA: TGTGCCAGCAGCCAAGACCCGACTAGTTTCAATGAGCAGTTCTTC; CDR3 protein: CASSQDPTSFNEQFF
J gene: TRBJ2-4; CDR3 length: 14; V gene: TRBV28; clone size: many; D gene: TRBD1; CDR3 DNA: TGTGCCAGCAGTTTGGGACAGGTCAAAAACATTCAGTACTTC; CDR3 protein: CASSLGQVKNIQYF
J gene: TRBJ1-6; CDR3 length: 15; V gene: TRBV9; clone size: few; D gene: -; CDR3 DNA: TGTGCCAGCAGCGCGGGGTCGAGCTCTGATTCACCCCTCCACTTT; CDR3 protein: CASSAGSSSDSPLHF
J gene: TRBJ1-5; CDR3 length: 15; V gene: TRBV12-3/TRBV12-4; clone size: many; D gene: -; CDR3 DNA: TGTGCCAGCAGCCTATCTTCTGTTAGCAATCAGCCCCAGCATTTT; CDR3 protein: CASSLSSVSNQPQHF
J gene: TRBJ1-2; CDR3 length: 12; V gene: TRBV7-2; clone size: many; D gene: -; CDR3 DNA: TGTGCCAGCAGCCCAGGACAGTACGGCTACACCTTC; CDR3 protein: CASSPGQYGYTF
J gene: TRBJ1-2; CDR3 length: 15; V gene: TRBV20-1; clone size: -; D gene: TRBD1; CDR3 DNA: TGCAGTGCTAACCCCCGGACAGGGACTAGATATGGCTACACCTTC; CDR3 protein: CSANPRTGTRYGYTF
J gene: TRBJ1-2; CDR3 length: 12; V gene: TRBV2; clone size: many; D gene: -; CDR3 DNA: TGTGCCAGCAGTTTACAGAACTATGGCTACACCTTC; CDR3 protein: CASSLQNYGYTF
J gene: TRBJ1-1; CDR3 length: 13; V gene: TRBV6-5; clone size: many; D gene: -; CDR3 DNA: TGTGCCAGCAGTTTCTCAGGGTTCACTGAAGCTTTCTTT; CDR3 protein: CASSFSGFTEAFF
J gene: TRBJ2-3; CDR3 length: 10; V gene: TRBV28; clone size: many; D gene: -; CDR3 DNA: TGTGCCAGCAGTCAACGTACGCAGTATTTT; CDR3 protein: CASSQRTQYF
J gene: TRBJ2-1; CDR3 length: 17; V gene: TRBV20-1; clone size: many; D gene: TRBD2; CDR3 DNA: TGCAGTGCTAGAACTAGCGGGAACCTCTATACGTGGAATGAGCAGTTCTTC; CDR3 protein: CSARTSGNLYTWNEQFF
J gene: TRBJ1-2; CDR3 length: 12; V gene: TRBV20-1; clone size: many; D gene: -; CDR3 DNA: TGCAGTGCGGATACAGCAAGCTATGGCTACACCTTC; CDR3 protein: CSADTASYGYTF
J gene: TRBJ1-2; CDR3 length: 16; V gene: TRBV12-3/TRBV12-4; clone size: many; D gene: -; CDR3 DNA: TGTGCCAGCAGTTTGGAAGGCGGGGGGAAATTCTATGGCTACACCTTC; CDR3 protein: CASSLEGGGKFYGYTF
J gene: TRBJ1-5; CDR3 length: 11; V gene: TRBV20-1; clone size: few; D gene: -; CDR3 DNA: TGCAGTGCCCAAGAGATATGGCCCCAGCATTTT; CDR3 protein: CSAQEIWPQHF